These 16 T cell receptor beta chains came from one sample sequenced in a study of beta chain features in type 1 diabetes. Expressed TCRB transcripts were sequenced because the entire RNA isolate underwent reverse transcription. The table came from immunoSEQ multiplex PCR; TCRdb's copy has only in-frame clones and leaves some out. The sample lists 250,000 or so clones, roughly 14% occurring once. The study, taken as a whole, reports: A moderate, significant TCRB CDR3 shortening appeared in type 1 diabetes across four CD4+ subsets.

The antigens these receptors bind are not known. The sequenced material came from naive CD4+ T cells from blood. Receptors originate from a young man with type 1 diabetes.

The chain joins TRBV30 to TRBJ1-1, with 12 bases identical to TRBD1. This CDR3 has 14 residues. The V and J ends lost 3 bases and 5 bases, in that order; junction bases with no gene match: 4. CDR1 and CDR2 (germline): GTSNPN, SVGIG (reference sequence). CDR3 residues: CAWSRDRGQTEAFF. The CDR3 DNA is TGTGCCTGGAGCCGGGACAGGGGGCAAACTGAAGCTTTCTTT.

The V and J genes are TRBV11-2 and TRBJ2-2, with 11 nucleotides matching TRBD1. CDR3 length equals 16 residues. J lost 9 bases, V lost 3 bases, and 9 bases had no gene match. Per germline, CDR1 SGHAT and CDR2 FQNNGV. For the CDR3, the DNA is TGTGCCAGCAGCTTGGCCGCGCGGACAGGGGGCAGGGAGCTGTTTTTT. The encoded protein is CASSLAARTGGRELFF.

The J gene is TRBJ1-4, the V gene TRBV6-1, with D perhaps matching TRBD1 (6 bases). This CDR3 is 14 amino acids long. The V gene's germline CDR1 is MNHNS and CDR2 SASEGT. Trimming removed 0 bases at V and 6 bases at J, with 8 bases between. The CDR3 bases are TGTGCCAGCAGTGAAGCAAGGGGGTATGAAAAACTGTTTTTT. Translated: CASSEARGYEKLFF.

The chain carries TRBV11-2 and TRBJ2-3; tentatively, D is TRBD2 (6 bases). With 5 bases removed from V and 5 bases from J, the gap between germline ends came to 14 bases. The V gene's germline CDR1 is SGHAT and CDR2 FQNNGV. This CDR3 contains 14 residues. The chain's CDR3 is CASSLLAWGDTQYF. The DNA for the CDR3 is TGTGCCAGCAGCCTACTAGCATGGGGAGATACGCAGTATTTT.

Concerning this clone: Relative to the germline gene, one junction end is altered; a read error may explain this. This chain connects TRBV6-1 to TRBJ1-1, with 8 bases matching TRBD1. Germline CDR1 reads MNHNS; CDR2 reads SASEGT. The CDR3 spans 13 residues. The DNA for the CDR3 is TGTGCCGGCAGGACAGGGAGGAACACTGAAGCTTTCTTT. This encodes CAGRTGRNTEAFF.

In its sample, this clone was seen a few times. This chain connects TRBV5-6 to TRBJ2-7, with TRBD1 matching 8 bases. This CDR3 comprises 17 residues. With V trimmed by 0 bases and J by 4 bases, 12 bases remained unmatched. CDR1 SGHDT and CDR2 YYEEEE come from the germline V gene. The CDR3 nucleotides read TGTGCCAGCAGCTTGGAGGGACAGGCAACCTTCGCTTACGAGCAGTACTTC. This codes for CASSLEGQATFAYEQYF.

The rearrangement joins TRBV7-2 to TRBJ1-2; TRBD1 agrees at 7 bases. The J segment lost 7 bases and the V segment lost 2 bases, leaving 4 bases of the junction unmatched. This CDR3 comprises 13 residues. CDR1 is SGHTA, CDR2 FQGNSA, per germline. CDR3 bases: TGTGCCAGCAGCTTACAGGGGGATTCTGGCTACACCTTC. Translating it yields CASSLQGDSGYTF.

This chain joins TRBV6-5 and TRBJ1-4; unclear D gene. V dropped 2 bases and J dropped 8 bases, with 12 bases sitting between them. CDR1 is MNHEY, CDR2 SVGAGI, per germline. The CDR3 is 14 residues long. The DNA of the CDR3 is TGTGCCAGCAGTTACGGAGCTGGAGAGGAAAAACTGTTTTTT. It specifies CASSYGAGEEKLFF.

The chain joins TRBV28 to TRBJ2-1; possibly TRBD2 for D (5 bases). CDR1 MDHEN and CDR2 SYDVKM come from the germline V gene. Trimming took off 2 bases at V and 4 bases at J, with 9 bases between the two ends. This CDR3 has 14 amino acids. CDR3 coding DNA: TGTGCCAGCAGTTTACGGGAACGTTACAATGAGCAGTTCTTC. Protein: CASSLRERYNEQFF.

The rearrangement links TRBV19 to TRBJ2-1; TRBD2 matches 10 bases. The CDR3 contains 15 residues. Trimming cost V 3 bases and J 7 bases; bases outside gene matches: 6. CDR1 and CDR2 (germline): LNHDA, SQIVND (reference sequence). The CDR3: CASSMASGGRNEQFF. DNA of the CDR3: TGTGCCAGTAGTATGGCTAGCGGGGGCAGAAATGAGCAGTTCTTC. Full variable domain (missing parts from reference TRBV19 and TRBJ2-1): DGGITQSPKYLFRKEGQNVTLSCEQNLNHDAMYWYRQDPGQGLRLIYYSQIVNDFQKGDIAEGYSVSREKKESFPLTVTSAQKNPTAFYLCASSMASGGRNEQFFGPGTRLTVL.

This sequence joins TRBV5-6 and TRBJ1-5; 8 bases are shared with TRBD1. After removal of 4 bases from V and 6 bases from J, the junction contained 12 bases not matched to a gene. This CDR3 is 16 amino acids long. CDR1 is SGHDT and CDR2 is YYEEEE in the germline V gene. The CDR3 is CASSSDRGSLSQPQHF. The CDR3 DNA sequence: TGTGCCAGCAGCAGTGACAGGGGCTCGTTGTCTCAGCCCCAGCATTTT.

This clone has more than one count but fewer than ten. This chain links TRBV5-1 with TRBJ2-1; 7 bases fit TRBD1. CDR1 is SGHRS, CDR2 YFSETQ, per germline. This CDR3 has 14 amino acids. V was clipped by 4 bases and J by 7 bases; unmatched bases: 8. CDR3 DNA: TGCGCCAGCAGCCCACCCGGACAGGAAAATGAGCAGTTCTTC. As protein: CASSPPGQENEQFF.

This clone has only a few counts. The genes are TRBV5-1 and TRBJ1-6; D not certain. V lost 0 bases and J lost 10, with 11 bases in between. Germline CDR1 reads SGHRS; CDR2 reads YFSETQ. The CDR3 contains 14 residues. The CDR3 region has the DNA TGCGCCAGCAGCTTGGTTGAGGAAAGGTCACCCCTCCACTTT. Translated: CASSLVEERSPLHF.

The genes are TRBV18 and TRBJ2-7, with 9 bases identical to TRBD1. V shed 4 bases and J 1 base; nucleotides not matched to a gene: 2. CDR1 and CDR2 (germline): KGHSH, LQKENI. The CDR3 has 14 residues. The CDR3 coding sequence is TGTGCCAGCTCACAGGGACAGGGATCCTACGAGCAGTACTTC. Residues: CASSQGQGSYEQYF. Supplemented by reference TRBV18 and TRBJ2-7, the full variable domain reads NAGVMQNPRHLVRRRGQEARLRCSPMKGHSHVYWYRQLPEEGLKFMVYLQKENIIDESGMPKERFSAEFPKEGPSILRIQQVVRGDSAAYFCASSQGQGSYEQYFGPGTRLTVT.

A few counts support this clone. The chain employs TRBV7-9 and TRBJ1-1; the D gene is possibly TRBD1 (5 bases). Germline V lookup: CDR1 SEHNR, CDR2 FQNEAQ (reference sequence). V lost 0 bases to trimming and J lost 7 bases, with 12 bases between them. The CDR3 has 14 residues. In nucleotides, the CDR3 is TGTGCCAGCAGCTTAGCGGGGCAGCTGTTTGAAGCTTTCTTT. Its protein product is CASSLAGQLFEAFF.

This clone came up a few times. The rearrangement uses TRBV6-5 and TRBJ2-7, with 9 nucleotides matching TRBD1. This CDR3 region has 14 residues. The V gene end was trimmed by 6 bases and the J gene end by 2 bases; junction bases not matched to a gene: 5. Germline V gene sequence: CDR1 MNHEY, CDR2 SVGAGI. This chain's CDR3 is CASRKDRGAYEQYF. As DNA, the CDR3 is TGTGCCAGCAGAAAGGACAGGGGCGCCTACGAGCAGTACTTC.